The 8 T cell receptor beta chains below were found in one sample sequenced in a study of vaccination and CD4 T cells after COVID-19. Treatment noted: approximately nine-day PBMC culture with coronavirus spike peptide pools or control peptides (ViraFEST assay). What these receptors recognize is not known. The Oncomine TCR Beta short-read assay was applied to DNA of cultured CD4+ T cells. MiXCR, run by TCRdb on the PCR reads, gives a single entry per CDR3 protein. The data hold about 13,000 distinct CDR3 sequences, with roughly 37% observed a single time. Sequencing was done on a sample of CD4+ T cells from blood, cultured in vitro. These receptors all come from a human donor who had recovered from COVID-19.

This chain links TRBV6-1 with TRBJ1-1; 8 positions agree with TRBD1. The CDR3 is made up of 13 amino acids. The junction had 9 bases not matched to a gene; V was cut back by 6 bases and J by 9 bases. Germline lookup yields CDR1 MNHNS and CDR2 SASEGT. CDR3 DNA: TGTGCCAGCAGCCAATGGGGCAGGGGGCAAGCTTTCTTT. Translation: CASSQWGRGQAFF.

J is TRBJ2-5 and V is TRBV20-1; unclear D gene. The CDR3 length is 13 residues. The germline V gene encodes CDR1 DFQATT and CDR2 SNEGSKA (reference sequence). V was pared by 8 bases and J by 5 bases, with 18 bases between. CDR3 bases: TGCAGTCGCTCTATGTCCTTGGTGGAGACCCAGTACTTC. This gives the protein CSRSMSLVETQYF.

The chain carries TRBV15 and TRBJ2-1, with D unclear. The CDR3 contains 14 residues. V was cut by 1 base and J by 10 bases, with 14 bases left in between. Germline V gene data show CDR1 as LNHNV and CDR2 as YYDKDF (reference sequence). The CDR3 reads CATSRVGSLKEQFF. The CDR3 bases are TGTGCCACCAGCAGAGTCGGCAGCCTTAAAGAGCAGTTCTTC.

This chain connects TRBV7-2 to TRBJ2-2, with TRBD2 as a possible D gene (6 bases). Germline V gene lookup returns CDR1 SGHTA and CDR2 FQGNSA. Trimming took 1 base from V and 7 from J, leaving 13 bases between them. The CDR3 sequence is 15 residues long. CDR3 residues: CASSLVGGMVGELFF. CDR3 DNA sequence: TGTGCCAGCAGCTTAGTAGGAGGGATGGTCGGGGAGCTGTTTTTT.

In its sample, this clonotype was seen a few times. The chain carries TRBV2 and TRBJ1-1; the D is unclear. Germline assignment: CDR1 SNHLY and CDR2 FYNNEI. With 5 bases removed from V and 0 bases from J, the gap between germline ends came to 13 bases. The CDR3 runs to 15 residues. DNA for the CDR3: TGTGCCAGCAGTCCCCGGACGGCTCTGAACACTGAAGCTTTCTTT. It is translated as CASSPRTALNTEAFF.

This clonotype has just a few counts. The CDR3 coding sequence is TGTGCCAGCAGCTCGGGGAGCCCGTATGGCTACACCTTC. This sequence encodes CASSSGSPYGYTF. This rearrangement joins TRBV7-9 to TRBJ1-2; no clear D gene. The CDR3 loop spans 13 amino acids. Germline CDR1 SEHNR, CDR2 FQNEAQ (reference sequence). V lost 4 bases and J 5 bases, leaving 11 bases between the germline ends. Looking up the rest from reference TRBV7-9 and TRBJ1-2 gives the full variable domain: DTGVSQNPRHKITKRGQNVTFRCDPISEHNRLYWYRQTLGQGPEFLTYFQNEAQLEKSRLLSDRFSAERPKGSFSTLEIQRTEQGDSAMYLCASSSGSPYGYTFGSGTRLTVV.

This clonotype has a single count. CDR3 in DNA: TGCGCCAGCAGCTTGACTAGCGGTAGCTCCTACAATGAGCAGTTCTTC. This sequence encodes CASSLTSGSSYNEQFF. This chain joins TRBV5-1 and TRBJ2-1; 8 bases match TRBD2. Germline CDR1 is SGHRS and CDR2 is YFSETQ. V lost 1 base to trimming and J lost 0 bases; unmatched junction nucleotides: 3. The CDR3 extends over 16 amino acids.

This sequence joins TRBV20-1 and TRBJ2-3, with 16 bases identical to TRBD2. The ends lost 2 bases at V and 4 bases at J; junction bases unmatched: 6. Germline lookup yields CDR1 DFQATT and CDR2 SNEGSKA (reference sequence). This CDR3 is 17 amino acids long. The CDR3 sequence: CSARTGTSGRAPDTQYF. The CDR3 DNA follows: TGCAGTGCTAGAACCGGGACTAGCGGGAGGGCCCCAGATACGCAGTATTTT.